The 24 T cell receptor beta chains listed next were all sequenced from one sample in a study of shared clonotypes between healthy human individuals. Only in-frame clones appear in the TCRdb table, and some are missing; sequencing was by immunoSEQ multiplex PCR. The table shows about 2 million clones, with 85% to 95% occurring only once. CD45RO-negative CD8 cells positively selected for CCR7 made up the naive population, which excluded terminally differentiated effector memory CD45RA+ cells. Sequencing was done on a sample of naive CD8+ T cells sorted from blood. Receptors were obtained from a man between 18 and 29 years old in good health.

V gene TRBV7-9 combines with J gene TRBJ2-3; TRBD2 matches at 10 bases. Germline-derived CDR1 and CDR2 are SEHNR and FQNEAQ (reference sequence). V dropped 4 bases and J dropped 3; count of bases not matched to a gene: 16. This CDR3 is built from 19 residues. As DNA, the CDR3 is TGTGCCAGCAGCTCTTCGGGAATCCGTAGCGGGAGGCTTACAGATACGCAGTATTTT. This gives the protein CASSSSGIRSGRLTDTQYF.

V gene TRBV4-1 combines with J gene TRBJ2-5; D unclear. Germline V lookup: CDR1 MGHRA, CDR2 YSYEKL. The CDR3 is made up of 17 amino acids. The germline V and J ends were trimmed by 0 bases and 3 bases, with 17 bases remaining between them. The CDR3 nucleotides are TGCGCCAGCAGCCAAGATTTTATGGCTCGAGCCGAAGAGACCCAGTACTTC. It translates to CASSQDFMARAEETQYF.

On this clone: The sample has other DNA sequences that encode this CDR3 too. The chain combines TRBV5-1 with TRBJ2-7, with 12 positions matching TRBD2. V gave up 5 bases and J gave up 3 bases; unmatched junction bases: 0. The CDR3 has 13 amino acids. Germline V lookup: CDR1 SGHRS, CDR2 YFSETQ. The CDR3 spells CASRTSGSYEQYF. The CDR3 nucleotides read TGCGCCAGCAGGACTAGCGGGAGCTACGAGCAGTACTTC.

V usage is TRBV19 and J usage is TRBJ2-7, with D uncertain. Germline V gene data show CDR1 as LNHDA and CDR2 as SQIVND (reference sequence). The CDR3 length is 13 residues. Between the trimmed V and J ends, which lost 3 bases and 2 bases, there was a span of 8 bases. This CDR3 reads CASSIYLTYEQYF. DNA of the CDR3: TGTGCCAGTAGTATCTACCTCACCTACGAGCAGTACTTC.

The chain couples TRBV5-4 to TRBJ2-7; D tentatively fits TRBD1 or TRBD2 (5 bases each). V was clipped by 5 bases and J by 5 bases, with 17 bases between them. CDR1 and CDR2 (germline): SGHNT, YYREEE (reference sequence). This CDR3 is 14 amino acids long. As DNA, the CDR3 is TGTGCCAGCAGGCCCTGGGACGCCATCCACGAGCAGTACTTC. Translation: CASRPWDAIHEQYF.

On this clone: The sample contains more than one DNA sequence encoding this CDR3. The rearrangement links TRBV7-9 to TRBJ2-7, with a weak D call TRBD2 (5 bases). The CDR3 contains 13 residues. Trimming pared 0 bases from V and 6 bases from J, leaving 9 bases between. Germline V gene sequence: CDR1 SEHNR, CDR2 FQNEAQ (reference sequence). The CDR3 sequence is CASSLALGGEQYF. The CDR3 region has the DNA TGTGCCAGCAGCTTAGCGCTTGGAGGCGAGCAGTACTTC.

As for this clone: This sample also contains other DNA sequences that code for the same CDR3. CDR3 nucleotide sequence: TGTGCCAGCAGCGTAGCGGGGGGATCCGGGGAGCTGTTTTTT. The encoded protein is CASSVAGGSGELFF. The chain is built from TRBV9 and TRBJ2-2; 7 nucleotides line up with TRBD2. The CDR3 length is 14 residues. V lost 0 bases and J lost 6; bases outside the gene matches: 2. Germline lookup yields CDR1 SGDLS and CDR2 YYNGEE.

V is TRBV28 and J is TRBJ2-7; D might be TRBD2 (5 bases). V lost 2 bases, J lost 3 bases, and 14 bases lay in between. Germline-derived CDR1 and CDR2 are MDHEN and SYDVKM. The CDR3 runs 15 residues. This chain's CDR3 is CASSLIPGGDYEQYF. CDR3 DNA sequence: TGTGCCAGCAGTTTAATTCCCGGAGGAGACTACGAGCAGTACTTC.

A single count supports this clone. The gene calls are TRBV27 and TRBJ2-7; tentative D call: TRBD1 (6 bases). V shed 11 bases and J shed 0 bases, with 17 bases lying between them. The CDR3 spans 14 residues. Germline CDR1 reads MNHEY; CDR2 reads SMNVEV (reference sequence). CDR3 region: CAGISTGNSYEQYF. Written as DNA, the CDR3 is TGTGCCGGGATTTCGACAGGCAACTCCTACGAGCAGTACTTC.

The chain uses TRBV11-2 and TRBJ2-7, with 8 bases lining up with TRBD2. CDR3 length: 16 residues. Germline CDR1 is SGHAT and CDR2 is FQNNGV. Trimming at V came to 3 bases and at J to 0 bases, leaving 7 bases not matched to a gene. CDR3 protein: CASSLFTSGSSYEQYF. The CDR3, as DNA: TGTGCCAGCAGCTTGTTTACCAGCGGGAGCTCCTACGAGCAGTACTTC.

A remark on this clone: Mismatch with germline at one junction end may stem from a read error. The chain recombines TRBV7-9 with TRBJ2-2; 10 bases line up with TRBD2. The CDR3 is made up of 15 amino acids. Germline V gene data show CDR1 as SEHNR and CDR2 as FQNEAQ (reference sequence). CDR3 amino acids: CASSTGLAKTGELFF. The CDR3 nucleotides are TGTGCCAGCAGCACGGGACTAGCGAAGACCGGGGAGCTGTTTTTT.

This clone has only one observation. CDR3 region: CASNPGQAIDEQFF. The CDR3 DNA sequence: TGTGCCAGCAATCCGGGACAGGCAATCGATGAGCAGTTCTTC. This chain uses TRBV9 with TRBJ2-1; TRBD1 matches at 8 bases. V was pared by 6 bases and J by 8 bases, with 10 bases of the junction left unmatched. The CDR3 is 14 amino acids. Germline CDR1 is SGDLS and CDR2 is YYNGEE. The full variable domain, in which reference TRBV9 and TRBJ2-1 provide the parts outside the CDR3, is DSGVTQTPKHLITATGQRVTLRCSPRSGDLSVYWYQQSLDQGLQFLIQYYNGEERAKGNILERFSAQQFPDLHSELNLSSLELGDSALYFCASNPGQAIDEQFFGPGTRLTVL.

The chain uses TRBV4-1 and TRBJ2-4; TRBD2 agrees at 7 bases. CDR1 and CDR2 (germline): MGHRA, YSYEKL. The CDR3 spans 14 residues. J lost 8 bases, V lost 1 base, and 5 bases had no gene match. For the CDR3, the DNA is TGCGCCAGCAGCCAAGGACTAGCAGCGGACATTCAGTACTTC. Translation gives CASSQGLAADIQYF.

This rearrangement joins TRBV12-5 to TRBJ1-5; D not certain. Deletions cut 5 bases from V and 0 bases from J, with 8 bases between. Germline lookup yields CDR1 LGHNT and CDR2 FRNRAP. The CDR3 sequence is 14 residues long. The CDR3 here is CASGPPYSNQPQHF. The CDR3 DNA reads TGTGCTAGTGGTCCCCCCTATAGCAATCAGCCCCAGCATTTT.

The chain has TRBV28 and TRBJ2-7; D may correspond to TRBD1 or TRBD2 (6 bases each). CDR1 is MDHEN and CDR2 is SYDVKM in the germline V gene. The CDR3 is 14 amino acids. V shed 6 bases and J shed 2 bases, with 14 bases lying between them. The CDR3 coding sequence is TGTGCCAGCAGCTCAAGGGGGGAAGCCTACGAGCAGTACTTC. Amino acids: CASSSRGEAYEQYF.

Here the CDR3 reads CASSFGAVTGPEQYF. The CDR3 nucleotides are TGTGCCAGCAGTTTTGGCGCCGTAACAGGGCCCGAGCAGTACTTC. This rearrangement joins TRBV28 to TRBJ2-7, with D possibly being TRBD1 (6 bases). Germline V gene sequence: CDR1 MDHEN, CDR2 SYDVKM. This CDR3 region has 15 residues. Trimming cost V 3 bases and J 6 bases, with 18 bases left between them.

V gene TRBV15 combines with J gene TRBJ1-5, with D perhaps matching TRBD1 (5 bases). V was cut by 0 bases and J by 2 bases, with 8 bases left in between. Germline CDR1 reads LNHNV; CDR2 reads YYDKDF (reference sequence). The CDR3 loop spans 15 amino acids. This chain's CDR3 is CATSRDWDGNQPQHF. The CDR3 DNA is TGTGCCACCAGCAGAGATTGGGACGGCAATCAGCCCCAGCATTTT.

This chain links TRBV4-1 with TRBJ1-1; no definite D call. The CDR3 runs 13 residues. Looked up from germline, CDR1 is MGHRA and CDR2 is YSYEKL. Trimming shortened V by 1 base and J by 7 bases, and 10 bases separated the two germline ends. This CDR3 is CASSQAKFLEAFF. The CDR3 DNA follows: TGCGCCAGCAGCCAAGCTAAATTTCTTGAAGCTTTCTTT.

The chain couples TRBV18 to TRBJ1-5, with 8 nucleotides matching TRBD1. Germline CDR1 reads KGHSH; CDR2 reads LQKENI. V trimming: 3 bases; J trimming: 1 base; junction bases outside the gene matches: 5. The CDR3 has 16 residues. CDR3 loop: CASSPNRGDSNQPQHF. In nucleotides, the CDR3 is TGTGCCAGCTCACCGAACAGGGGGGACAGCAATCAGCCCCAGCATTTT.

This chain links TRBV11-2 with TRBJ2-7; no clear D gene. This CDR3 region has 14 residues. CDR1 and CDR2 from the germline V gene are SGHAT and FQNNGV. V lost 1 base to trimming and J lost 2 bases, with 9 bases between them. The CDR3 reads CASSLVTYPYEQYF. The CDR3 bases are TGTGCCAGCAGCTTAGTGACCTACCCCTACGAGCAGTACTTC. The whole variable domain, remainder taken from reference TRBV11-2 and TRBJ2-7, is EAGVAQSPRYKIIEKRQSVAFWCNPISGHATLYWYQQILGQGPKLLIQFQNNGVVDDSQLPKDRFSAERLKGVDSTLKIQPAKLEDSAVYLCASSLVTYPYEQYFGPGTRLTVT.

The count of this clone is one. The rearrangement uses TRBV5-1 and TRBJ2-7; 8 positions agree with TRBD2. This CDR3 is built from 17 residues. Trimming removed 1 base from V and 7 bases from J; junction bases left unmatched: 16. CDR1 SGHRS and CDR2 YFSETQ come from the germline V gene. The CDR3, as DNA: TGCGCCAGCAGCTTGTCCCCCCGGTCAGCGGGAGAGGGAGAGCAGTACTTC. Its protein is CASSLSPRSAGEGEQYF.

The chain couples TRBV7-3 to TRBJ1-2; the D is unclear. The CDR3 extends over 17 amino acids. V lost 1 base to trimming and J lost 8 bases, with 23 bases between them. Looked up from germline, CDR1 is SGHTA and CDR2 is FQGTGA. The CDR3 spells CASSLSGMAEIDGGYTF. DNA of the CDR3: TGTGCCAGCAGCTTAAGTGGTATGGCTGAGATTGATGGCGGCTACACCTTC.

The chain joins TRBV27 to TRBJ2-2, with TRBD1 identical over 9 bases. CDR1 MNHEY and CDR2 SMNVEV come from the germline V gene (reference sequence). The CDR3 extends over 14 amino acids. The trim removed 5 bases at V and 5 bases at J, leaving 3 bases unmatched. CDR3 loop: CASSAQGATGELFF. DNA of the CDR3: TGTGCCAGCAGTGCACAGGGGGCGACCGGGGAGCTGTTTTTT.

The V call is TRBV29-1, the J call TRBJ2-5; TRBD1 is a possible D gene (5 bases). The V and J ends lost 3 bases and 5 bases respectively, with 13 bases between them. The CDR3 length is 13 residues. CDR1 SQVTM and CDR2 ANQGSEA come from the germline V gene. The CDR3 here is CSVESPGPETQYF. CDR3 DNA: TGCAGCGTTGAGTCCCCAGGGCCGGAGACCCAGTACTTC.